This T cell receptor beta chain was profiled in a study of CD8 T cells in Susac syndrome (dated by TCRdb to between 2018 and 2021). For context, the study as a whole: Among the Susac syndrome patients who were sequenced, clinically active disease was present in over 5 and clinical remission was observed in roughly eight. The study used repertoire sequencing to test whether antigen drove CD8+ T cell activation and differentiation in Susac syndrome. At blood withdrawal, Susac syndrome patients were either therapy-naive, taking corticosteroids (in some cases with IVIg as well), or taking IVIg alone.

A remark on this clonotype: This receptor's antigen is unknown. The record has no base qualities; no much larger clone is one base away.

Peripheral blood CD8+ and CD4+ T cells from healthy donors, Susac syndrome patients and multiple sclerosis patients were profiled using high-throughput TCR beta sequencing. The Susac syndrome patients fulfilled recently defined diagnostic criteria for either definite or probable disease. CD8+ TEMRA cells were enriched by FACS, while bulk CD8+ and CD4+ T cells were purified by magnetic negative isolation. Blood was drawn into EDTA tubes, processed within 24 hours, and PBMCs were isolated by density gradient centrifugation. PBMCs intended for TCR sequencing were cryopreserved in liquid nitrogen and thawed later in a water bath at 37 degrees C. The sorted or isolated CD4+, CD8+ and CD8+ TEMRA cells had a purity of 90% or higher. CDR3 length: 15 amino acids, cysteine to phenylalanine. Just the 45-base CDR3 DNA is kept, in frame starting at base 1. Reading the germline V gene gives CDR1 MRHNA and CDR2 SNTAGT. V ends up 2 bases short and J 5 bases short, with an unmatched junction base count of 4.

RNA was extracted using the RNeasy kit, and about 0.5 to 1 microgram was reverse transcribed with random hexamers. The immunoSEQ multiplex PCR assay, which covers 54 Vbeta and 13 Jbeta segments, was used to amplify TCR beta CDR3 regions. To correct PCR amplification bias, a synthetic template baseline was used for both primer optimization and computational correction. The paper's processing steps were these. Reads were assigned to V, D and J genes according to IMGT and analyzed in immunoSEQ Analyzer, with only productive sequences retained. To calculate clonality, Shannon entropy was normalized by log2 of the number of productive unique sequences and then subtracted from one. For each patient and control, public and private clones were evaluated within the 100 most prevalent clones. Clones were defined as Susac-specific when absent from the healthy and MS cohorts, from 1052 published viral clones and from other ImmuneACCESS disease sequences. The raw public data were reprocessed by TCRdb itself: fastp quality trimming at Q25, MiXCR clonotype calling, in-frame beta chains only. One record per CDR3 amino acid sequence lists the most common genes and DNA. These V and J calls originate from TCRdb's pipeline instead of the authors' own analysis. The sample includes over 150,000 distinct CDR3 sequences, with about 94% observed a single time. The ten most abundant clones make up 0.09% to 0.1% of the sample.

The full study reports these points: In patients with Susac syndrome, the CD4+ T cell repertoire showed no detectable clonal expansion. The number of individuals in the TCR sequencing and HLA analysis was recognized as being relatively small.

This sequence uses TRBV6-4 and TRBJ2-1; 9 bases in between match TRBD2. This receptor was obtained from a human donor with Susac syndrome. The specimen sequenced was CD4+ T cells from PBMCs. CDR3 protein: CASSDEVAGDNEQFF. In nucleotides, the sequence is TGTGCCAGCAGTGACGAGGTAGCGGGAGACAATGAGCAGTTCTTC.